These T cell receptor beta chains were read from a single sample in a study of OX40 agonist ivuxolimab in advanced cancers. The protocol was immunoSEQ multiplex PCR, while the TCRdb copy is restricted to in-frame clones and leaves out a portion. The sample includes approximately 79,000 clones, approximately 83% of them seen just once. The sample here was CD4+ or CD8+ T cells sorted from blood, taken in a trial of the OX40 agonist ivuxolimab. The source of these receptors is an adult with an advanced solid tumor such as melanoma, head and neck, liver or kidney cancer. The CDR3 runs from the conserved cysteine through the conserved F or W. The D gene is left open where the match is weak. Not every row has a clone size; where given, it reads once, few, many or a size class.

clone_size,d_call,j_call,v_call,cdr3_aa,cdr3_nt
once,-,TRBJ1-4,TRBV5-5,CASSLAGASRNEKLFF,TGTGCCAGCAGCTTGGCCGGGGCCAGCCGTAATGAAAAACTGTTTTTT
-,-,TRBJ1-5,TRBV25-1,CASSEWLGNQPQHF,TGTGCCAGCAGTGAATGGTTGGGCAATCAGCCCCAGCATTTT
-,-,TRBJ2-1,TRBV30,CAWNERAYNEQFF,TGTGCCTGGAATGAGCGAGCCTACAATGAGCAGTTCTTC
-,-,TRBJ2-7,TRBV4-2,CASSQSPTREYEQYF,TGTGCCAGCAGCCAATCTCCCACCAGGGAGTACGAGCAGTACTTC
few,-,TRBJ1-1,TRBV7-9,CASSLGVSTEAFF,TGTGCCAGCAGCTTAGGGGTCAGCACTGAAGCTTTCTTT
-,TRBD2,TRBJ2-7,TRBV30,CAWSSGGTYEQYF,TGTGCCTGGAGCTCGGGGGGAACCTACGAGCAGTACTTC
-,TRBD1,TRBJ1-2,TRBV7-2,CASSSSQGAGYGYTF,TGTGCCAGCAGCTCTTCACAGGGGGCCGGCTATGGCTACACCTTC
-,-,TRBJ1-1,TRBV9,CASSPRQGLGTEAFF,TGTGCCAGCAGCCCCAGGCAGGGGTTGGGCACTGAAGCTTTCTTT
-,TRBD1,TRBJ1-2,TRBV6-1,CASTQGANYGYTF,TGTGCCAGCACCCAGGGGGCCAACTATGGCTACACCTTC
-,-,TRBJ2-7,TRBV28,CASNTPGPTNEQYF,TGTGCCAGCAACACTCCGGGACCAACCAACGAGCAGTACTTC
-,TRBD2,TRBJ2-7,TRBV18,CASSPGLGSFYEQYF,TGTGCCAGCTCACCCGGACTAGGGTCTTTCTACGAGCAGTACTTC
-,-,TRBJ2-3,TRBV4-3,CASSQAERGDTQYF,TGCGCCAGCAGCCAAGCGGAGAGGGGAGATACGCAGTATTTT
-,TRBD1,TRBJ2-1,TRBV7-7,CASSLGQVSYNEQFF,TGTGCTAGCAGCTTAGGACAGGTCTCCTACAATGAGCAGTTCTTC
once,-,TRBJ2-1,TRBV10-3,CAISESGPLGGEQFF,TGTGCCATCAGTGAGTCTGGGCCCCTGGGGGGTGAGCAGTTCTTC
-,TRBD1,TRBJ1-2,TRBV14,CASSQDSRGRQISGYTF,TGTGCCAGCAGCCAAGATAGCAGGGGGCGACAAATCTCTGGCTACACCTTC
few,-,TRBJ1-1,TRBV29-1,CSVEKGEWIEAFF,TGCAGCGTTGAGAAAGGGGAGTGGATTGAAGCTTTCTTT
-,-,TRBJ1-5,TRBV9,CASSSEGKGLQPQHF,TGTGCCAGCAGCTCGGAGGGGAAGGGACTCCAGCCCCAGCATTTT
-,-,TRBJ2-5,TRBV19,CASSTREIQETQYF,TGTGCCAGTAGTACCAGGGAAATACAAGAGACCCAGTACTTC
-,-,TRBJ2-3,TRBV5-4,CASGIAAEDTQYF,TGTGCCAGCGGTATAGCTGCGGAAGATACGCAGTATTTT
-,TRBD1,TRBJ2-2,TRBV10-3,CAISRRGRHTGELFF,TGTGCCATCAGTCGAAGGGGGCGTCACACCGGGGAGCTGTTTTTT